This T cell receptor (beta chain) was sequenced in a study of response to subunit inactivated influenza vaccine. Study outcomes and limitations: The study's authors posited that every seasonal influenza vaccination enlists few new T cells.

Trimming cost V 3 bases and J 5 bases, with 13 bases left between them. The CDR3 runs to 15 residues. TCRdb independently ran MiXCR on the RT-PCR reads; one entry per CDR3 protein. The sample has roughly 520,000 distinct CDR3 sequences, roughly 23% seen once. In the case of this clonotype: Its antigen is as yet unknown.

Material: CD4+ T cells sorted from PBMCs, obtained more than 4 days after vaccination. The rearrangement joins TRBV12-3 or TRBV12-4 to TRBJ2-2; perhaps TRBD1 as D (5 bases). The clonotype was recovered from a man aged 45-65 years who received an inactivated influenza vaccine. The CDR3 nucleotides read TGTGCCAGCAGTTTTCAGGGAATGCGGACCGGGGAGCTGTTTTTT. Translation: CASSFQGMRTGELFF.